This T cell receptor (beta chain) is from a study of blood T cell repertoires in COVID-19. Study-wide background: PBMCs, B-cell-depleted T cells, or T cells provided the cDNA or gDNA that made up the material.

How the authors handled the data: From reference gene primer amplification, estimates of nucleated cell counts were derived. Profiled with immunoSEQ multiplex PCR; TCRdb holds only in-frame clones, not every one. The V and J calls and clone size were taken over from that table, and D and trimming were inferred from the DNA. The sample lists 250,000 to 300,000 clones, approximately 81% seen once, with roughly 3% in the top ten. Germline CDR1 is GTSNPN and CDR2 is SVGIG (reference sequence). The CDR3 has 15 residues. The ends were cut back, 3 bases at V and 4 bases at J, with 18 bases in the middle. The clonotype originates from a young woman with acute or convalescent COVID-19. The chain carries TRBV30 and TRBJ1-1; possible D gene TRBD1, 6 bases. Sequencing used peripheral blood. The CDR3 is CAWRAGRGGSTEAFF. In DNA, the CDR3 is TGTGCCTGGAGGGCAGGTAGAGGGGGTAGCACTGAAGCTTTCTTT.